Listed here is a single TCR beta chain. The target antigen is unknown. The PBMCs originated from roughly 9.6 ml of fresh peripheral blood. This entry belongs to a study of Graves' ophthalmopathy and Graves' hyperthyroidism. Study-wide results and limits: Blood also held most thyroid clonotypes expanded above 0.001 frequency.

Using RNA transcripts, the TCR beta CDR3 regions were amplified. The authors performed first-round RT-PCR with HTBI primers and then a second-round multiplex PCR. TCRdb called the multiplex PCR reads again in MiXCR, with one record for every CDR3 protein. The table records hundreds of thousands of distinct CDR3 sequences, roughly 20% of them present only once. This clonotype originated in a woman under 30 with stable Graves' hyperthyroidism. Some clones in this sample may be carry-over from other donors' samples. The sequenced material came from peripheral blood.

The CDR3 sequence: CASSLGGRSVGAGYTF. Written as DNA, the CDR3 is TGTGCCAGCAGCTTAGGGGGGCGGAGCGTTGGGGCTGGCTACACCTTC. V and J are TRBV11-1 and TRBJ1-2; a weak D match, TRBD1 (6 bases). The CDR3 runs to 16 residues. The V gene's germline CDR1 is SGHAT and CDR2 FQDESV (reference sequence). Trimming stripped 1 base from V and 7 bases from J, with 19 bases between.